The source of this T cell receptor (beta chain) is a study of PD-1 blockade in classical Hodgkin lymphoma. Study-wide results and limits: Reports described newly diagnosed patients as having lower baseline TCR diversity than healthy donors. CD4+ TCR diversity rose significantly by C4D1, and CD8+ TCR diversity did not. Newly diagnosed and completely responding patients shared comparable baseline diversity.

Some clones are missing from TCRdb's copy, which holds only in-frame ones; the method was immunoSEQ multiplex PCR. Here the sample spans about 23,000 clones, over 60% being singletons. Each patient's relapse followed autologous stem cell transplantation, and brentuximab vedotin exposure varied. Best overall response was complete response, partial response or progressive disease in these relapsed/refractory classical Hodgkin lymphoma patients. This clone came up a few times. Its antigen is not identified. The sample consisted of peripheral blood mononuclear cells (PBMCs), taken at baseline. The source is a human donor with classical Hodgkin lymphoma.

The CDR3 sequence: CATITGVSYGYTF. CDR3 DNA sequence: TGTGCCACGATCACGGGCGTCTCCTATGGCTACACCTTC. The chain joins TRBV28 to TRBJ1-2, with unresolved D. V shed 10 bases and J shed 4 bases, with 16 bases lying between them. The CDR3 sequence is 13 residues long. Germline CDR1 and CDR2: MDHEN and SYDVKM.